The T cell receptor (beta chain) under discussion was sequenced for a study of blood T cell repertoires in COVID-19. About the research overall: Sources were T cells, B-cell-depleted T cells, or PBMCs; the material itself was cDNA or gDNA.

Between the trimmed V and J ends, which lost 4 bases and 0 bases, there was a span of 20 bases. The CDR3 has 17 residues. Germline V gene lookup returns CDR1 SGHRS and CDR2 YFSETQ. Repertoires were generated with immunoSEQ multiplex PCR, while TCRdb's copy carries only in-frame clones and drops some. The sample consists of about 160,000 clones, roughly 86% of them appearing once. This sequence joins TRBV5-1 and TRBJ2-7, with D maybe TRBD1 (5 bases). Input material: peripheral blood. This clonotype was sampled from a woman aged 55 to 70 who had recovered from COVID-19. CDR3 sequence: CASSHPTAQGLSYEQYF. The CDR3 DNA follows: TGCGCCAGCAGCCACCCGACAGCCCAAGGGCTCTCCTACGAGCAGTACTTC. Full variable domain (missing parts from reference TRBV5-1 and TRBJ2-7): KAGVTQTPRYLIKTRGQQVTLSCSPISGHRSVSWYQQTPGQGLQFLFEYFSETQRNKGNFPGRFSGRQFSNSRSEMNVSTLELGDSALYLCASSHPTAQGLSYEQYFGPGTRLTVT.